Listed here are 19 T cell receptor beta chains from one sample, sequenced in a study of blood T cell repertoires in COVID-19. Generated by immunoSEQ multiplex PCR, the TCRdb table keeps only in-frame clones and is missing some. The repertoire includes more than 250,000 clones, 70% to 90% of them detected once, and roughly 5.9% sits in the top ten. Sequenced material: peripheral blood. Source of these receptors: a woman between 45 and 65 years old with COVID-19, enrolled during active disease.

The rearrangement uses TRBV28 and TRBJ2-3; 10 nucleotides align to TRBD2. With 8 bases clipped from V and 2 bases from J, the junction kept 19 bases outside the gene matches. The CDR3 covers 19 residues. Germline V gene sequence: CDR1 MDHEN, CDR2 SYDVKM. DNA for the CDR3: TGTGCCAGCCACTACTCATTAGCGGGAGGTAAACCTAACACAGATACGCAGTATTTT. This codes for CASHYSLAGGKPNTDTQYF.

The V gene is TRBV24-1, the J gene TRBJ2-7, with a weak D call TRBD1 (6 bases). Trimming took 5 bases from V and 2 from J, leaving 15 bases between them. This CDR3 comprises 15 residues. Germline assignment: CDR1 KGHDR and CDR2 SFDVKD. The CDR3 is CATSALSGQAYEQYF. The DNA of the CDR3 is TGTGCCACCAGTGCCCTGTCGGGACAAGCCTACGAGCAGTACTTC.

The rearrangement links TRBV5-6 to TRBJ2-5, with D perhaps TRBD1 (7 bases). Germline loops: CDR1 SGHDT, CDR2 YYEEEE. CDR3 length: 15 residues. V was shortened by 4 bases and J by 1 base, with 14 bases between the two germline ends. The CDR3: CASSPDRRGQETQYF. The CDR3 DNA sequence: TGTGCCAGCAGCCCGGACAGGCGGGGCCAAGAGACCCAGTACTTC.

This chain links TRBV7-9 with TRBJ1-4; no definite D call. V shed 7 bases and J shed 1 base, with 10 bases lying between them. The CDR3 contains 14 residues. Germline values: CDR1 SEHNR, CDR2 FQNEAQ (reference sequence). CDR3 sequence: CASTSRGTNEKLFF. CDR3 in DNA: TGTGCCAGCACCTCGCGGGGAACTAATGAAAAACTGTTTTTT.

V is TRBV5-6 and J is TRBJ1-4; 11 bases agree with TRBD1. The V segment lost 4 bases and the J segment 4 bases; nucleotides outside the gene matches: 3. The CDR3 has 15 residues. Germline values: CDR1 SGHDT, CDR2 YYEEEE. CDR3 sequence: CASSGTGGNNEKLFF. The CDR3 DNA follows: TGTGCCAGCAGCGGGACAGGGGGTAATAATGAAAAACTGTTTTTT.

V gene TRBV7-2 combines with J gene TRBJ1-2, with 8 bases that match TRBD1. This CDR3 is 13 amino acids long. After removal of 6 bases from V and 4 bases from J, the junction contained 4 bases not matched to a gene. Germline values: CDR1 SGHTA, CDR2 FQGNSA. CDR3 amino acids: CASRSGQVYGYTF. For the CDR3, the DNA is TGTGCCAGCAGATCGGGACAGGTCTATGGCTACACCTTC. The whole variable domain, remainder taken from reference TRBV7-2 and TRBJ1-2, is GAGVSQSPSNKVTEKGKDVELRCDPISGHTALYWYRQSLGQGLEFLIYFQGNSAPDKSGLPSDRFSAERTGGSVSTLTIQRTQQEDSAVYLCASRSGQVYGYTFGSGTRLTVV.

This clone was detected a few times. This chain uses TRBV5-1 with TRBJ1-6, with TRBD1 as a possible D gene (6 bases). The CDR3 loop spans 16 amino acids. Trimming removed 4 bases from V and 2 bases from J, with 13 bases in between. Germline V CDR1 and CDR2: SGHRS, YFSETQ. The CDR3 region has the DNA TGCGCCAGCAGCGTTACAGGGAACACCTATAATTCACCCCTCCACTTT. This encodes CASSVTGNTYNSPLHF.

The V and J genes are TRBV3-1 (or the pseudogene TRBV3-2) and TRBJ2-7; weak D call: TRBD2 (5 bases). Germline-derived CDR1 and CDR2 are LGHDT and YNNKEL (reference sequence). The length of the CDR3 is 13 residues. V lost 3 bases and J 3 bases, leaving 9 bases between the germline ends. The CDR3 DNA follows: TGTGCCAGCAGCCACAGCGGCCTCTACGAGCAGTACTTC. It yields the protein CASSHSGLYEQYF.

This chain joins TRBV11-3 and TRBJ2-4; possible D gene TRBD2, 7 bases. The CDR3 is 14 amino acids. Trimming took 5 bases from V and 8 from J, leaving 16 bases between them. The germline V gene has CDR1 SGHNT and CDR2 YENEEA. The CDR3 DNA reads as TGTGCCAGCAGCGCCGGGGGCGGGAGTTACATTCAGTACTTC. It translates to CASSAGGGSYIQYF.

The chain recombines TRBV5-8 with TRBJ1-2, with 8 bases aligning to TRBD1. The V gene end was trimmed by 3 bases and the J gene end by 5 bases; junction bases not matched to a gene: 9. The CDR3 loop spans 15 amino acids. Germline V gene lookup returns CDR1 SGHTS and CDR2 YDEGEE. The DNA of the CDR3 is TGTGCCAGCAGCTACTCCGGGACAGGAACATATGGCTACACCTTC. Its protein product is CASSYSGTGTYGYTF.

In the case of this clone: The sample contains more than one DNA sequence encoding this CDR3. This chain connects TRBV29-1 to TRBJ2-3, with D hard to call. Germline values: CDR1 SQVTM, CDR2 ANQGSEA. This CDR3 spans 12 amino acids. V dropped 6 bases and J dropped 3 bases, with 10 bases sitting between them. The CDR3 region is CSVSTGTDTQYF. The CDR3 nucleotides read TGCAGCGTCTCGACCGGGACAGATACGCAGTATTTT.

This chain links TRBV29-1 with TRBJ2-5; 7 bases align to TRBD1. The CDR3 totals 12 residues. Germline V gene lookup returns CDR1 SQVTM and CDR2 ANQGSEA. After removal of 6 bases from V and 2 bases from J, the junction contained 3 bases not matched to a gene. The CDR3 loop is CSVRTGQETQYF. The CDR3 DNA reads TGCAGCGTCCGGACAGGTCAAGAGACCCAGTACTTC.

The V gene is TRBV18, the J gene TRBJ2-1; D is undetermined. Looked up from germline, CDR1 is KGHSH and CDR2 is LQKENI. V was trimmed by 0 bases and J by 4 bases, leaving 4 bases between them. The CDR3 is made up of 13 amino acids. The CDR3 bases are TGTGCCAGCTCACCACCTTCGTACAATGAGCAGTTCTTC. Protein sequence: CASSPPSYNEQFF. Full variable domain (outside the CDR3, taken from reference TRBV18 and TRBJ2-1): NAGVMQNPRHLVRRRGQEARLRCSPMKGHSHVYWYRQLPEEGLKFMVYLQKENIIDESGMPKERFSAEFPKEGPSILRIQQVVRGDSAAYFCASSPPSYNEQFFGPGTRLTVL.

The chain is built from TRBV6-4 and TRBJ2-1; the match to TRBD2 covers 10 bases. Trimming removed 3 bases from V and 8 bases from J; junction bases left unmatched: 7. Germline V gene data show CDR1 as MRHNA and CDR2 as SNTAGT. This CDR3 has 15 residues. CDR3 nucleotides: TGTGCCAGCAGTGAGCGGCTAGCGGGAGTTTATGAGCAGTTCTTC. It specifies CASSERLAGVYEQFF.

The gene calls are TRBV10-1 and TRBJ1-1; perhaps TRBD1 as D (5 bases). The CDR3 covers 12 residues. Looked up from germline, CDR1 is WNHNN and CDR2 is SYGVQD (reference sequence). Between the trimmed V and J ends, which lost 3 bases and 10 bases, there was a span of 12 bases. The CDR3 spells CASSDLGRGAFF. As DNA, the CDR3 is TGCGCCAGCAGTGACCTCGGAAGGGGAGCTTTCTTT.

CDR3 DNA: TGTGCCAGTAGCCCTGGACTAGCGGGAACAGATACGCAGTATTTT. Residues: CASSPGLAGTDTQYF. The chain is built from TRBV19 and TRBJ2-3, with 12 bases identical to TRBD2. Per germline, CDR1 LNHDA and CDR2 SQIVND (reference sequence). Trimming at V came to 6 bases and at J to 3 bases, leaving 4 bases not matched to a gene. This CDR3 has 15 amino acids.

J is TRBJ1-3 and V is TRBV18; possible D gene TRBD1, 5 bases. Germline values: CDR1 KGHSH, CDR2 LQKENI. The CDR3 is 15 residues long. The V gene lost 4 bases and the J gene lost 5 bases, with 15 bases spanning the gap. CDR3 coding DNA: TGTGCCAGCTCACGGGCAGGGATACCACGAAACACCATATATTTT. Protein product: CASSRAGIPRNTIYF.

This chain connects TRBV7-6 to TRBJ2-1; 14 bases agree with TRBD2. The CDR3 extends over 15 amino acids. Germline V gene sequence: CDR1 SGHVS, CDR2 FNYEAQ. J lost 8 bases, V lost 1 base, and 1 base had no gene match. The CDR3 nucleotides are TGTGCCAGCAGCTTAGGGACTAGCGGGAGGCATGAGCAGTTCTTC. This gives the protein CASSLGTSGRHEQFF.

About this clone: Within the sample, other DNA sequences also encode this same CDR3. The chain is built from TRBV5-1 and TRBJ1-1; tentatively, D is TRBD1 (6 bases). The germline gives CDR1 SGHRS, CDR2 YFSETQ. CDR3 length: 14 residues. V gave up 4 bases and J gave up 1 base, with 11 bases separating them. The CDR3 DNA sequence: TGCGCCAGCAGCCTAGAAGGGGGGAACACTGAAGCTTTCTTT. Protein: CASSLEGGNTEAFF. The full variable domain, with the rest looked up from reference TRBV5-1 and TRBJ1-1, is KAGVTQTPRYLIKTRGQQVTLSCSPISGHRSVSWYQQTPGQGLQFLFEYFSETQRNKGNFPGRFSGRQFSNSRSEMNVSTLELGDSALYLCASSLEGGNTEAFFGQGTRLTVV.